This passage covers 21 T cell receptor beta chains from one sample sequenced in a study of T cell repertoires in cytomegalovirus infection. Using its own MiXCR run on the reads, TCRdb lists one record per CDR3 protein. The sample yields about 470,000 distinct CDR3 sequences, roughly 42% seen once. These receptors' targets are unknown. This sample comprised cultured PBMCs, obtained from culture after CMV antigen stimulation. These receptors all come from a human donor in good health (CMV status not recorded). Some clones in this sample may be carry-over from other donors' samples.

This sequence joins TRBV7-2 and TRBJ2-1, with TRBD2 matching over 10 bases. The CDR3 runs to 21 residues. J lost 0 bases, V lost 4 bases, and 18 bases had no gene match. The germline CDR1 and CDR2 sequences are SGHTA and FQGNSA. CDR3 DNA: TGTGCCAGCAGCTACCCTCGGGGGCTAGCGGGGGCCGTGAGCTCCTACAATGAGCAGTTCTTC. Protein product: CASSYPRGLAGAVSSYNEQFF.

This clonotype has a handful of counts. The CDR3 nucleotides are TGTGCCAGCAGTCCGGATGTCGGGAGTTTGTATACGCAGTATTTT. Its protein is CASSPDVGSLYTQYF. The chain uses TRBV7-2 and TRBJ2-3, with D perhaps matching TRBD2 (6 bases). Germline assignment: CDR1 SGHTA and CDR2 FQGNSA. The CDR3 loop spans 15 amino acids. The V gene lost 6 bases and the J gene lost 7 bases, with 20 bases spanning the gap.

This clonotype occurred many times. V gene TRBV7-8 combines with J gene TRBJ2-7; the D gene could be TRBD1 or TRBD2 (6 bases each). V dropped 5 bases and J dropped 1 base, with 12 bases sitting between them. The length of the CDR3 is 14 residues. The V gene's germline CDR1 is SGHVS and CDR2 FQNEAQ. The CDR3 region is CASSPGAGSYEQYF. For the CDR3, the DNA is TGTGCCAGCAGCCCAGGGGCGGGATCCTACGAGCAGTACTTC.

This clonotype showed up just a few times. The V gene is TRBV6-2 or TRBV6-3, the J gene TRBJ2-1, with 9 bases lining up with TRBD2. Germline assignment: CDR1 MNHEY and CDR2 SVGEGT. The junction had 6 bases not matched to a gene; V was cut back by 5 bases and J by 4 bases. The CDR3 is 15 residues long. The CDR3 DNA reads as TGTGCCAGCAGTACATTAGCGGGAGTATACAATGAGCAGTTCTTC. This sequence encodes CASSTLAGVYNEQFF.

The table lists this clonotype with many counts. The chain has TRBV7-2 and TRBJ1-5, with D tentatively TRBD1 (5 bases). Germline V gene sequence: CDR1 SGHTA, CDR2 FQGNSA. V was clipped by 2 bases and J by 4 bases, with 12 bases between them. The CDR3 is 15 residues long. CDR3 loop: CASSLTSGGNQPQHF. CDR3 DNA sequence: TGTGCCAGCAGCTTAACCAGCGGGGGAAATCAGCCCCAGCATTTT.

This sequence joins TRBV14 and TRBJ2-1, with D possibly called TRBD1 or TRBD2 (5 bases each). Germline V lookup: CDR1 SGHDN, CDR2 FVKESK. Trimming removed 4 bases from V and 4 bases from J, with 14 bases in between. There are 15 residues in the CDR3. CDR3: CASSPPPGRYNEQFF. CDR3 in DNA: TGTGCCAGCAGCCCCCCCCCGGGGCGATACAATGAGCAGTTCTTC.

This clonotype was observed at least ten times. This sequence joins TRBV7-2 and TRBJ1-1; TRBD1 aligns across 8 bases. Trimming at V came to 4 bases and at J to 1 base, leaving 2 bases not matched to a gene. Germline V gene data show CDR1 as SGHTA and CDR2 as FQGNSA. This CDR3 has 14 residues. CDR3 nucleotide sequence: TGTGCCAGCAGCTGGGGACAGGCGAACACTGAAGCTTTCTTT. Encoded protein: CASSWGQANTEAFF.

This clonotype was observed a handful of times. The gene calls are TRBV2 and TRBJ2-3; TRBD1 aligns across 9 bases. Trimming cost V 7 bases and J 5 bases; bases outside gene matches: 10. Germline lookup yields CDR1 SNHLY and CDR2 FYNNEI. CDR3 length: 15 amino acids. The chain's CDR3 is CASTSQGAGGDTQYF. DNA for the CDR3: TGTGCCAGCACCTCACAGGGGGCTGGAGGAGATACGCAGTATTTT.

This clonotype was picked up a small number of times. V gene TRBV7-2 combines with J gene TRBJ2-1; the match to TRBD2 covers 8 bases. This CDR3 is 14 amino acids long. The V gene's germline CDR1 is SGHTA and CDR2 FQGNSA. The trim removed 4 bases at V and 5 bases at J, leaving 4 bases unmatched. DNA for the CDR3: TGTGCCAGCAGCTCCCGGGGGGGCGACAATGAGCAGTTCTTC. It encodes CASSSRGGDNEQFF.

The V call is TRBV7-6, the J call TRBJ1-2; no firm D call. CDR3 size: 14 residues. Between the trimmed V and J ends, which lost 1 base and 2 bases, there was a span of 8 bases. Germline V lookup: CDR1 SGHVS, CDR2 FNYEAQ. CDR3 amino acids: CASSLGVANYGYTF. The CDR3 DNA reads TGTGCCAGCAGCTTAGGGGTGGCGAACTATGGCTACACCTTC. The full variable domain, with the rest looked up from reference TRBV7-6 and TRBJ1-2, is GAGVSQSPRYKVTKRGQDVALRCDPISGHVSLYWYRQALGQGPEFLTYFNYEAQQDKSGLPNDRFSAERPEGSISTLTIQRTEQRDSAMYRCASSLGVANYGYTFGSGTRLTVV.

V and J are TRBV10-3 and TRBJ2-1; 14 nucleotides agree with TRBD2. V lost 10 bases and J lost 6; bases outside the gene matches: 8. The CDR3 sequence is 15 residues long. In germline, CDR1 is ENHRY, CDR2 SYGVKD. For the CDR3, the DNA is TGTGCCACAGCGGGACTAGCGGGAGTAGGCAATGAGCAGTTCTTC. Translated: CATAGLAGVGNEQFF.

The chain joins TRBV4-2 to TRBJ1-1, with a possible D match to TRBD1 (5 bases). Per germline, CDR1 LGHNA and CDR2 YNFKEQ. Between the trimmed V and J ends, which lost 1 base and 1 base, there was a span of 10 bases. The CDR3 is 15 amino acids. The CDR3 reads CASSQVGLQNTEAFF. CDR3 bases: TGTGCCAGCAGCCAAGTGGGGCTCCAGAACACTGAAGCTTTCTTT.

The chain recombines TRBV9 with TRBJ2-5; no definite D call. The V gene's germline CDR1 is SGDLS and CDR2 YYNGEE. With 2 bases removed from V and 9 bases from J, the gap between germline ends came to 11 bases. This CDR3 is 12 amino acids long. The CDR3 reads CASSVSLGAQYF. Written as DNA, the CDR3 is TGTGCCAGCAGCGTCAGCCTAGGCGCCCAGTACTTC.

The chain links TRBV6-5 to TRBJ2-1, with 10 bases fitting TRBD2. CDR1 and CDR2 from the germline V gene are MNHEY and SVGAGI. V dropped 4 bases and J dropped 2; count of bases not matched to a gene: 5. The CDR3 consists of 16 residues. CDR3 DNA sequence: TGTGCCAGCAGTTTAACTAGCGGGGTTCCCTACAATGAGCAGTTCTTC. Residues: CASSLTSGVPYNEQFF.

The V call is TRBV10-3, the J call TRBJ2-1; 7 nucleotides line up with TRBD2. With V trimmed by 8 bases and J by 7 bases, 8 bases remained unmatched. The CDR3 loop spans 13 amino acids. CDR1 and CDR2 from the germline V gene are ENHRY and SYGVKD. The CDR3 DNA sequence: TGTGCCATCGTGGGGGGGGAGGGTAATGAGCAGTTCTTC. Protein product: CAIVGGEGNEQFF.

The rearrangement uses TRBV12-3 or TRBV12-4 and TRBJ2-1; 7 positions match TRBD2. J lost 7 bases, V lost 11 bases, and 8 bases had no gene match. The CDR3 spans 12 residues. The CDR3 nucleotides read TGTGCCGAACGGGCTAGCGGTAATGAGCAGTTCTTC. Translating gives CAERASGNEQFF.

This clonotype was observed a handful of times. This sequence joins TRBV19 and TRBJ2-1, with 12 bases aligning to TRBD2. This CDR3 has 15 amino acids. V shed 2 bases, J shed 4 bases, and the junction held 0 bases outside the gene matches. CDR1 LNHDA and CDR2 SQIVND come from the germline V gene (reference sequence). This CDR3 is CASSITSGRYNEQFF. The CDR3 region has the DNA TGTGCCAGTAGTATAACTAGCGGGAGGTACAATGAGCAGTTCTTC. The full variable domain, its missing parts supplied by reference TRBV19 and TRBJ2-1, is DGGITQSPKYLFRKEGQNVTLSCEQNLNHDAMYWYRQDPGQGLRLIYYSQIVNDFQKGDIAEGYSVSREKKESFPLTVTSAQKNPTAFYLCASSITSGRYNEQFFGPGTRLTVL.

The chain links TRBV12-3 or TRBV12-4 to TRBJ2-2; no definite D call. V lost 2 bases to trimming and J lost 6 bases, with 10 bases between them. There are 14 residues in the CDR3. The CDR3 here is CASSLLGYPGELFF. The CDR3 DNA reads as TGTGCCAGCAGTTTACTAGGGTACCCCGGGGAGCTGTTTTTT.

J is TRBJ2-5 and V is TRBV7-8, with 7 positions matching TRBD2. The CDR3 is made up of 16 amino acids. Losses at the gene ends were 1 base for V and 1 base for J; bases not matched to a gene: 6. Germline CDR1 SGHVS, CDR2 FQNEAQ. In DNA form, the CDR3 reads TGTGCCAGCAGCTTAGAGCGGGGAGTTGGCCAAGAGACCCAGTACTTC. The encoded protein is CASSLERGVGQETQYF.

This chain joins TRBV11-2 and TRBJ2-7; unclear D gene. Germline values: CDR1 SGHAT, CDR2 FQNNGV. Trimming pared 1 base from V and 9 bases from J, leaving 13 bases between. The CDR3 is 13 amino acids. CDR3 loop: CASSLVGRPGQYF. The CDR3 DNA reads as TGTGCCAGCAGCTTAGTGGGCCGCCCGGGGCAGTACTTC. The full variable domain, with the rest looked up from reference TRBV11-2 and TRBJ2-7, is EAGVAQSPRYKIIEKRQSVAFWCNPISGHATLYWYQQILGQGPKLLIQFQNNGVVDDSQLPKDRFSAERLKGVDSTLKIQPAKLEDSAVYLCASSLVGRPGQYFGPGTRLTVT.

V is TRBV6-5 and J is TRBJ1-6; D possibly corresponds to TRBD1 (5 bases). CDR1 and CDR2 (germline): MNHEY, SVGAGI. This CDR3 is 17 amino acids long. Trimming shortened V by 6 bases and J by 0 bases, and 15 bases separated the two germline ends. This CDR3 reads CASSLGAQSSYNSPLHF. The CDR3 region has the DNA TGTGCCAGCAGCCTTGGGGCGCAGAGCTCCTATAATTCACCCCTCCACTTT.